Each of the 5 T cell receptor beta chains below was sequenced from the same sample in a study of blood T cell repertoires in COVID-19. TCRdb keeps only in-frame clones here, not all; method: immunoSEQ multiplex PCR. Of 330,000 or so clones listed, roughly 90% are singletons. Sequencing was carried out using PBMCs or T cells enriched from blood (not recorded which). These receptors came from a woman under 40 who had been exposed to COVID-19.

The V gene is TRBV5-6, the J gene TRBJ1-5; a weak D match, TRBD1 (6 bases). Germline CDR1 reads SGHDT; CDR2 reads YYEEEE. The length of the CDR3 is 15 residues. V lost 2 bases, J lost 2 bases, and 11 bases lay in between. The CDR3 sequence: CASSLQGLGNQPQHF. In DNA form, the CDR3 reads TGTGCCAGCAGCTTACAGGGTTTGGGCAATCAGCCCCAGCATTTT.

The chain links TRBV9 to TRBJ2-6; D remains unclear. Trimming stripped 0 bases from V and 0 bases from J, with 7 bases between. This CDR3 region has 16 residues. CDR1 is SGDLS and CDR2 is YYNGEE in the germline V gene. The CDR3: CASSVAKSSGANVLTF. The CDR3 nucleotides read TGTGCCAGCAGCGTAGCTAAGAGCTCTGGGGCCAACGTCCTGACTTTC.

The table lists this clone with a count of one. V and J are TRBV19 and TRBJ2-6; 7 bases line up with TRBD2. This CDR3 spans 17 amino acids. Germline values: CDR1 LNHDA, CDR2 SQIVND (reference sequence). The J segment lost 1 base and the V segment lost 1 base, leaving 4 bases of the junction unmatched. CDR3 sequence: CASSIARGGSGANVLTF. The CDR3 DNA reads as TGTGCCAGTAGTATAGCTCGGGGAGGGTCTGGGGCCAACGTCCTGACTTTC.

V usage is TRBV19 and J usage is TRBJ2-5; 8 bases fit TRBD1. The V segment lost 6 bases and the J segment 3 bases; nucleotides outside the gene matches: 6. The germline V gene has CDR1 LNHDA and CDR2 SQIVND (reference sequence). The CDR3 runs to 14 residues. CDR3 amino acids: CASSNLDREETQYF. CDR3 nucleotide sequence: TGTGCCAGTAGCAACCTGGACAGGGAAGAGACCCAGTACTTC.

This chain uses TRBV10-3 with TRBJ1-1, with 8 positions matching TRBD1. V dropped 6 bases and J dropped 7; count of bases not matched to a gene: 7. The CDR3 spans 13 residues. Germline V gene data show CDR1 as ENHRY and CDR2 as SYGVKD. CDR3 in amino acids: CAIRVTGEGEAFF. As DNA, the CDR3 is TGTGCCATCAGGGTGACAGGGGAGGGTGAAGCTTTCTTT.